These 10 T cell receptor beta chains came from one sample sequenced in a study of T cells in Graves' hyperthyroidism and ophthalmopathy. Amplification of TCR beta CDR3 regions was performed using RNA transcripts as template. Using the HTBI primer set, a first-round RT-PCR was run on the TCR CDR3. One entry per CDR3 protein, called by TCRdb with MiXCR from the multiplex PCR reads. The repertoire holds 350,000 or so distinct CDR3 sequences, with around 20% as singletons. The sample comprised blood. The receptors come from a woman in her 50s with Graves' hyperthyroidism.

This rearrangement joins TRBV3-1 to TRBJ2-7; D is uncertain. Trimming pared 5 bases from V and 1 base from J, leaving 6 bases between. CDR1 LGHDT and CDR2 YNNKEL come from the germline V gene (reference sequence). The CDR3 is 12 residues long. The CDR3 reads CASSSPSYEQYF. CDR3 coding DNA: TGTGCCAGCAGCTCACCTTCCTACGAGCAGTACTTC.

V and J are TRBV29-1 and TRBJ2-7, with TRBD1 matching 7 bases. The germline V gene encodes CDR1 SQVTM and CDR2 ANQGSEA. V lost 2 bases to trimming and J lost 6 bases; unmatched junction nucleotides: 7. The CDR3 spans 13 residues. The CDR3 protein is CSVEKTGTGEQYF. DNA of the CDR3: TGCAGCGTTGAAAAGACAGGGACCGGCGAGCAGTACTTC.

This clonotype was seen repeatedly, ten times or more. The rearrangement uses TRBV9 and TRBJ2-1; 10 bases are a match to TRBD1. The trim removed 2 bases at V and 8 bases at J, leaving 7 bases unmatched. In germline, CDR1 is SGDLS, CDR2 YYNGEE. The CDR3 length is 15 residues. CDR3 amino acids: CASSVRQGAGDEQFF. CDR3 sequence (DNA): TGTGCCAGCAGCGTGAGACAGGGGGCCGGCGATGAGCAGTTCTTC.

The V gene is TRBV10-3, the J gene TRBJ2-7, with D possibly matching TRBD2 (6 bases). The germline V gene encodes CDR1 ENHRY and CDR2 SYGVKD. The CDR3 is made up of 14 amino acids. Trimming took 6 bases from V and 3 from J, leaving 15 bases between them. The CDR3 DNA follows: TGTGCCATCAGGGGTCGGGGGACTGACTACGAGCAGTACTTC. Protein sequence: CAIRGRGTDYEQYF.

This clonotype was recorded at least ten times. The CDR3 reads CASSFTTGVPGNTIYF. CDR3 in DNA: TGTGCCAGCAGCTTCACGACAGGGGTCCCTGGAAACACCATATATTTT. The V call is TRBV11-2, the J call TRBJ1-3; 8 bases match TRBD1. The germline V gene has CDR1 SGHAT and CDR2 FQNNGV. The CDR3 runs 16 residues. After removal of 3 bases from V and 2 bases from J, the junction contained 6 bases not matched to a gene. The full variable domain, its missing parts supplied by reference TRBV11-2 and TRBJ1-3, is EAGVAQSPRYKIIEKRQSVAFWCNPISGHATLYWYQQILGQGPKLLIQFQNNGVVDDSQLPKDRFSAERLKGVDSTLKIQPAKLEDSAVYLCASSFTTGVPGNTIYFGEGSWLTVV.

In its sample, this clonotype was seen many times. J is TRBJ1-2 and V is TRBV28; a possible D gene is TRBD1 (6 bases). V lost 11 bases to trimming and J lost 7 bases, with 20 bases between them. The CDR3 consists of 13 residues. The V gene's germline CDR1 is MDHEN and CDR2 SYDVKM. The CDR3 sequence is CAYSEGVLSGYTF. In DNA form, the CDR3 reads TGTGCCTATTCTGAGGGGGTTTTAAGTGGCTACACCTTC.

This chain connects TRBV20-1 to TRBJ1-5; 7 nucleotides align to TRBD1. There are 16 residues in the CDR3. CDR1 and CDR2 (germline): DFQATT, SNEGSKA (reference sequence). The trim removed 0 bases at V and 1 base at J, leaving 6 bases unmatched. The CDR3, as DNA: TGCAGTGCTAGAGATCTGTCAGGGGGGAGCAATCAGCCCCAGCATTTT. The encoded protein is CSARDLSGGSNQPQHF.

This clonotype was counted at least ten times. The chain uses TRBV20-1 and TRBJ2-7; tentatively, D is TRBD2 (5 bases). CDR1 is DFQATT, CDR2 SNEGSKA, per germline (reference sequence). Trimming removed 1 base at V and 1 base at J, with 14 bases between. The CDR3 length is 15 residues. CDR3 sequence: CSARVGRRQSYEQYF. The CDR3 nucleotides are TGCAGTGCTAGAGTAGGGAGAAGGCAATCCTACGAGCAGTACTTC.

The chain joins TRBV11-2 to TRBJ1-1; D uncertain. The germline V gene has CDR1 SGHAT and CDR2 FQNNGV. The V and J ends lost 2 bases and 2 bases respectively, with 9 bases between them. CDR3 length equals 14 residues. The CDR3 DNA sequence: TGTGCCAGCAGCTTACCGGGAATTAACACTGAAGCTTTCTTT. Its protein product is CASSLPGINTEAFF.

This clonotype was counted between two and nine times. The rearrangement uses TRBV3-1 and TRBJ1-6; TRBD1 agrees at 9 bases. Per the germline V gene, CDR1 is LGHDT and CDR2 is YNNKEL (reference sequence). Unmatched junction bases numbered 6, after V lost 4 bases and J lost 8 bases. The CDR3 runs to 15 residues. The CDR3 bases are TGTGCCAGCAGCCCAAGAACAGGGGGCTATTCACCCCTCCACTTT. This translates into CASSPRTGGYSPLHF.